This entry is about one T cell receptor (beta chain). The antigen remains undetermined. The source of the sample is a study of T cells in Graves' hyperthyroidism and ophthalmopathy. Findings and limits, study-wide: The model anticipated ophthalmopathy a median 6.5 months pre-onset.

Researchers took RNA transcripts and amplified the TCR beta CDR3 regions from them. A set of HTBI primers served as the primers for a first-round RT-PCR of the TCR CDR3. TCRdb reprocessed the multiplex PCR reads via MiXCR and lists one record per CDR3 protein. The sample lists hundreds of thousands of distinct CDR3 sequences; just under 45% were seen once. Uncontrolled infection, other autoimmune disease, pregnancy and lactation each barred patients from inclusion. V was shortened by 2 bases and J by 14 bases, with 12 bases between the two germline ends. CDR3 size: 12 residues. Germline V gives CDR1 ENHRY, CDR2 SYGVKD.

Sequencing was carried out using peripheral blood or thyroid tissue (not recorded which). The TCR originated in an adult man with Graves' disease, either hyperthyroidism or ophthalmopathy (not recorded which). This chain joins TRBV10-3 and TRBJ1-4; no clear D gene. The chain's CDR3 is CAISETRRALFF. CDR3 sequence (DNA): TGTGCCATCAGTGAGACCAGAAGGGCGCTGTTTTTT.